The 28 T cell receptor beta chains presented below share a single source sample, sequenced in a study of blood T cell repertoires in COVID-19. Method: immunoSEQ multiplex PCR; TCRdb's copy keeps in-frame clones and lacks some. The sample holds about 140,000 clones, 70% to 85% seen once. The sample was peripheral blood. The source of these receptors is a man in his fifties or sixties with active or convalescent COVID-19.

This chain uses TRBV6-5 with TRBJ1-6; TRBD1 aligns across 10 bases. CDR1 is MNHEY, CDR2 SVGAGI, per germline. The CDR3 contains 16 residues. V shed 0 bases, J shed 9 bases, and the junction held 5 bases outside the gene matches. This CDR3 reads CASSYSRDRGISPLHF. The CDR3 DNA follows: TGTGCCAGCAGTTACTCGAGGGACAGGGGAATTTCACCCCTCCACTTT.

The chain employs TRBV27 and TRBJ1-4; TRBD1 is a possible D gene (5 bases). V was shortened by 5 bases and J by 2 bases, with 21 bases between the two germline ends. This CDR3 is 18 amino acids long. The V gene's germline CDR1 is MNHEY and CDR2 SMNVEV (reference sequence). CDR3 sequence: CASSPGRGTRATNEKLFF. The CDR3 coding sequence is TGTGCCAGCAGTCCAGGGCGGGGAACGAGGGCGACTAATGAAAAACTGTTTTTT.

The V call is TRBV4-1, the J call TRBJ2-1; TRBD2 matches at 7 bases. J gave up 4 bases and V 1 base, and 7 bases lay outside the gene matches. In germline, CDR1 is MGHRA, CDR2 YSYEKL. The length of the CDR3 is 16 residues. The CDR3 protein is CASSQVNSGFYNEQFF. The CDR3 region has the DNA TGCGCCAGCAGCCAAGTAAATAGCGGGTTTTACAATGAGCAGTTCTTC.

The V and J genes are TRBV5-1 and TRBJ2-1; 9 nucleotides agree with TRBD2. V lost 5 bases to trimming and J lost 7 bases; unmatched junction nucleotides: 7. Germline CDR1 SGHRS, CDR2 YFSETQ. The CDR3 is 14 residues long. The CDR3 loop is CASRGSGGYNEQFF. The CDR3 DNA is TGCGCCAGCAGGGGTAGCGGGGGATATAATGAGCAGTTCTTC.

This clone was seen a single time. This sequence joins TRBV4-1 and TRBJ1-4; 10 nucleotides align to TRBD1. The CDR3 totals 16 residues. The J segment lost 8 bases and the V segment lost 4 bases, leaving 10 bases of the junction unmatched. Germline V lookup: CDR1 MGHRA, CDR2 YSYEKL. CDR3 in amino acids: CASSRETGTGVEKLFF. The CDR3 nucleotides read TGCGCCAGCAGCCGGGAGACCGGGACAGGGGTGGAAAAACTGTTTTTT.

This chain connects TRBV5-1 to TRBJ2-3; possibly TRBD2 for D (5 bases). Germline assignment: CDR1 SGHRS and CDR2 YFSETQ. This CDR3 comprises 15 residues. With 4 bases removed from V and 6 bases from J, the gap between germline ends came to 18 bases. The CDR3 nucleotides read TGCGCCAGCAGCCCCCGGGGAGATCACCCGGATACGCAGTATTTT. Protein: CASSPRGDHPDTQYF.

This chain joins TRBV30 and TRBJ2-3; 9 bases are a match to TRBD2. There are 14 residues in the CDR3. The germline gives CDR1 GTSNPN, CDR2 SVGIG (reference sequence). With V trimmed by 2 bases and J by 2 bases, 2 bases remained unmatched. The CDR3 sequence is CAWSLAGSTDTQYF. CDR3 in DNA: TGTGCCTGGAGTCTAGCGGGGTCCACAGATACGCAGTATTTT.

V and J are TRBV7-2 and TRBJ2-5; D is possibly TRBD2 (6 bases). The CDR3 is made up of 13 amino acids. Looked up from germline, CDR1 is SGHTA and CDR2 is FQGNSA. Trimming took off 5 bases at V and 5 bases at J, with 12 bases between the two ends. The CDR3 sequence is CASSKTGRETQYF. The CDR3 bases are TGTGCCAGCAGCAAAACGGGGAGGGAGACCCAGTACTTC.

The gene calls are TRBV19 and TRBJ2-1, with TRBD1 matching over 7 bases. Germline V gene lookup returns CDR1 LNHDA and CDR2 SQIVND (reference sequence). V lost 1 base to trimming and J lost 2 bases; unmatched junction nucleotides: 2. The CDR3 length is 15 residues. The CDR3 DNA sequence: TGTGCCAGTAGTATAGGGGACAGCCCCTACAATGAGCAGTTCTTC. The encoded protein is CASSIGDSPYNEQFF.

The V and J genes are TRBV27 and TRBJ1-2; no reliable D call. The V and J ends lost 2 bases and 3 bases respectively, with 7 bases between them. Germline CDR1 is MNHEY and CDR2 is SMNVEV (reference sequence). The CDR3 is made up of 13 amino acids. CDR3 residues: CASSLAVDYGYTF. DNA for the CDR3: TGTGCCAGCAGTTTAGCGGTAGACTATGGCTACACCTTC.

The chain uses TRBV5-1 and TRBJ2-3; no definite D call. The CDR3 covers 15 residues. Germline V gene sequence: CDR1 SGHRS, CDR2 YFSETQ. Trimming took off 7 bases at V and 6 bases at J, with 21 bases between the two ends. In DNA form, the CDR3 reads TGCGCCAGCGAAAGAAGCCCGGGTCCGTCGGATACGCAGTATTTT. This sequence encodes CASERSPGPSDTQYF.

The chain is built from TRBV12-5 and TRBJ2-1, with D unclear. CDR1 is LGHNT, CDR2 FRNRAP, per germline. Trimming stripped 7 bases from V and 8 bases from J, with 15 bases between. This CDR3 spans 13 amino acids. As DNA, the CDR3 is TGTGCTAGTGCCCCCCCCGTAGGAGATGAGCAGTTCTTC. Its translation is CASAPPVGDEQFF.

This CDR3 is CASSLVSGGVIDTQYF. The CDR3 DNA reads as TGTGCCAGCAGCTTGGTTAGCGGGGGGGTTATAGATACGCAGTATTTT. The chain couples TRBV5-4 to TRBJ2-3, with TRBD2 matching over 11 bases. With V trimmed by 0 bases and J by 5 bases, 5 bases remained unmatched. This CDR3 is built from 16 residues. The germline CDR1 and CDR2 sequences are SGHNT and YYREEE (reference sequence).

The rearrangement links TRBV7-2 to TRBJ1-4, with D possibly matching TRBD1 (6 bases). The CDR3 runs to 16 residues. Deletions cut 5 bases from V and 3 bases from J, with 16 bases between. The germline V gene has CDR1 SGHTA and CDR2 FQGNSA. CDR3 region: CASSAPRGSANEKLFF. Here the CDR3 DNA reads TGTGCCAGCAGCGCGCCTAGGGGGTCCGCTAATGAAAAACTGTTTTTT.

The chain recombines TRBV19 with TRBJ2-7; D is uncertain. The CDR3 contains 13 residues. The V end was cut by 1 base, the J end by 5 bases, with 9 bases between. Germline values: CDR1 LNHDA, CDR2 SQIVND (reference sequence). In DNA form, the CDR3 reads TGTGCCAGTAGTATAGTTGCTGGAGACGAGCAGTACGTC. Protein sequence: CASSIVAGDEQYV.

V gene TRBV21-1 combines with J gene TRBJ2-7; the tabulated D call, TRBD2, remains unverified against the DNA. TRBV21-1 is recorded as a pseudogene. The CDR3 has 19 residues. CDR3 DNA: TGTGCCAGCAGCAAAGATGGGACTACTAGCGGGAGGGAGTCCTACGAGCAGTACGTC. Its translation: CASSKDGTTSGRESYEQYV.

The chain uses TRBV21-1 and TRBJ1-3; no DNA check was done on the table's D call, TRBD1. TRBV21-1 has pseudogene status. The CDR3 sequence is 19 residues long. The CDR3 bases are TGTGCCAGCAGCCGTCCGGGACAGGGAAATCGTTTCTCTGGAAACACCATATATTTT. Its protein is CASSRPGQGNRFSGNTIYF.

The chain employs TRBV2 and TRBJ1-1, with D uncertain. Germline V gene sequence: CDR1 SNHLY, CDR2 FYNNEI. There are 12 residues in the CDR3. V was pared by 4 bases and J by 6 bases, with 9 bases between. In nucleotides, the CDR3 is TGTGCCAGCAGTGGCAATCGCGCTGAAGCTTTCTTT. It translates to CASSGNRAEAFF.

This sequence joins TRBV10-1 and TRBJ2-3; possible D gene TRBD1, 6 bases. V lost 3 bases and J 2 bases, leaving 9 bases between the germline ends. This CDR3 spans 14 amino acids. The germline V gene has CDR1 WNHNN and CDR2 SYGVQD (reference sequence). Here the CDR3 reads CASSEDRITDTQYF. CDR3 nucleotides: TGCGCCAGCAGTGAAGACAGGATCACAGATACGCAGTATTTT.

The chain is built from TRBV27 and TRBJ2-2; 7 bases align to TRBD2. CDR1 is MNHEY, CDR2 SMNVEV, per germline (reference sequence). The CDR3 is made up of 17 amino acids. V lost 3 bases, J lost 3 bases, and 10 bases stayed unmatched. CDR3 sequence: CASSLDWVGGDTGELFF. The CDR3 coding sequence is TGTGCCAGCAGTTTGGACTGGGTTGGGGGGGACACCGGGGAGCTGTTTTTT.

The V gene is TRBV9, the J gene TRBJ1-2; D unresolved. The CDR3 has 13 residues. V was pared by 0 bases and J by 8 bases, with 11 bases between. Germline CDR1 is SGDLS and CDR2 is YYNGEE. DNA of the CDR3: TGTGCCAGCAGCGTAGACCGGCCGGAGGGCTACACCTTC. Protein product: CASSVDRPEGYTF.

The chain has TRBV11-2 and TRBJ1-1; the match to TRBD1 covers 9 bases. After removal of 2 bases from V and 4 bases from J, the junction contained 2 bases not matched to a gene. Germline V CDR1 and CDR2: SGHAT, FQNNGV. The CDR3 is 14 amino acids. The CDR3 region has the DNA TGTGCCAGCAGCTTAACGGACAGGGGCACTGAAGCTTTCTTT. Residues: CASSLTDRGTEAFF.

The chain recombines TRBV2 with TRBJ2-7, with TRBD1 matching 7 bases. The V segment lost 6 bases and the J segment 3 bases; nucleotides outside the gene matches: 5. CDR1 is SNHLY and CDR2 is FYNNEI in the germline V gene. This CDR3 contains 13 residues. The CDR3 loop is CASSPQGNYEQYV. For the CDR3, the DNA is TGTGCCAGCAGCCCACAGGGGAACTACGAGCAGTACGTC.

The chain couples TRBV10-1 to TRBJ2-1; the D gene is possibly TRBD1 (5 bases). This CDR3 has 14 amino acids. The germline CDR1 and CDR2 sequences are WNHNN and SYGVQD (reference sequence). Trimming stripped 2 bases from V and 5 bases from J, with 10 bases between. CDR3 DNA: TGCGCCAGCAGTGAGGGGGCAGGGAACAATGAGCAGTTCTTC. It codes for CASSEGAGNNEQFF.

This clone appeared once. The rearrangement joins TRBV30 to TRBJ1-2, with unresolved D. Looked up from germline, CDR1 is GTSNPN and CDR2 is SVGIG (reference sequence). This CDR3 has 12 residues. Between the trimmed V and J ends, which lost 4 bases and 13 bases, there was a span of 19 bases. The CDR3 DNA sequence: TGTGCCTGGACCCTCCCAGGAGGGCCGAGCACCTTC. This codes for CAWTLPGGPSTF.

This clone was seen only once. The chain combines TRBV18 with TRBJ2-5; 9 nucleotides line up with TRBD2. Germline CDR1 is KGHSH and CDR2 is LQKENI. The V and J ends lost 6 bases and 5 bases, in that order; junction bases with no gene match: 7. The CDR3 consists of 14 residues. Here the CDR3 reads CASSISGSIETQYF. The CDR3 bases are TGTGCCAGCTCCATTAGCGGGAGTATCGAGACCCAGTACTTC.

The V and J genes are TRBV4-1 and TRBJ2-2; D gene uncertain. This CDR3 spans 14 amino acids. Trimming stripped 5 bases from V and 1 base from J, with 8 bases between. In germline, CDR1 is MGHRA, CDR2 YSYEKL. CDR3 DNA sequence: TGCGCCAGCAGCTTTACTTGGAACACCGGGGAGCTGTTTTTT. Its protein product is CASSFTWNTGELFF.

CDR3 in DNA: TGCGCCAGCAGCCATGAACAGAGCATGAACACTGAAGCTTTCTTT. It yields the protein CASSHEQSMNTEAFF. This chain joins TRBV4-3 and TRBJ1-1, with D unresolved. Trimming stripped 3 bases from V and 0 bases from J, with 11 bases between. Germline V gene sequence: CDR1 LGHNA, CDR2 YSLEER. This CDR3 comprises 15 residues.